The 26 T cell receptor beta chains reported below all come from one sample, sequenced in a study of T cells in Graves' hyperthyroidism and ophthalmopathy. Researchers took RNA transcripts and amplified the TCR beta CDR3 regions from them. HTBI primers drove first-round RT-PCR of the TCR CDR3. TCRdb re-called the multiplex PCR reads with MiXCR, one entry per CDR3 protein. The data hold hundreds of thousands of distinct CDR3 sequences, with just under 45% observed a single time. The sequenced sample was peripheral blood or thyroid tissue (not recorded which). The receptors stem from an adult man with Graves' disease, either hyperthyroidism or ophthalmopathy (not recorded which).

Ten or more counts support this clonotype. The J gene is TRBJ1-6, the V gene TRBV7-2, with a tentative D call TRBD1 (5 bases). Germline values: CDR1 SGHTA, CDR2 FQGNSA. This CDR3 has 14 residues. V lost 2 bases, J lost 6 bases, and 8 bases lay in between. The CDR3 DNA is TGTGCCAGCAGCTTAAGGGGCTCTAATTCACCCCTCCACTTT. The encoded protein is CASSLRGSNSPLHF.

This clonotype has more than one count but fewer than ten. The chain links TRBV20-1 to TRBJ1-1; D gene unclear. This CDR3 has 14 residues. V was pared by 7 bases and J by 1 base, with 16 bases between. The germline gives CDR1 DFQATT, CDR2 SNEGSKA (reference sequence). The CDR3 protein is CSVSVGSSNTEAFF. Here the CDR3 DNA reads TGCAGTGTTTCCGTCGGGTCGTCGAACACTGAAGCTTTCTTT.

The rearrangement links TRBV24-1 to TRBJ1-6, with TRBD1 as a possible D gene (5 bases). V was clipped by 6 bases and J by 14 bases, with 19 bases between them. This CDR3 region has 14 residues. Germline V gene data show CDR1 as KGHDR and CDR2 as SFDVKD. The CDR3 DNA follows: TGTGCCACCAGTTTTGAACGGCGGACAACGACCCTCCACTTT. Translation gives CATSFERRTTTLHF.

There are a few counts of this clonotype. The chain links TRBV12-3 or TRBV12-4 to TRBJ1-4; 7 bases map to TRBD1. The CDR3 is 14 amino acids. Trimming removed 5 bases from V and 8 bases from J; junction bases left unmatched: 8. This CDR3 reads CASSPTGRLEKLFF. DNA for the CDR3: TGTGCCAGCAGTCCGACAGGGCGGCTGGAAAAACTGTTTTTT.

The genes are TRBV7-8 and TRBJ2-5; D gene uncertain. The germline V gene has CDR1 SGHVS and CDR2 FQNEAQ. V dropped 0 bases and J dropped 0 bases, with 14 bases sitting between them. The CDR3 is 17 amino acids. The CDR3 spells CASSLAGIPPYQETQYF. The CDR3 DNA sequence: TGTGCCAGCAGCTTAGCAGGGATACCCCCGTACCAAGAGACCCAGTACTTC.

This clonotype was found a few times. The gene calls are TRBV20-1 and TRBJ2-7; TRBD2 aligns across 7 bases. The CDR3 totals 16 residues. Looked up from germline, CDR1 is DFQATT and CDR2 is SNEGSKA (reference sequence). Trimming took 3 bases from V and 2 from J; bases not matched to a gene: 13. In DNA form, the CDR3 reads TGCAGTGCTAGTCCCTTCCCTAGCGGAGCTCCCTACGAGCAGTACTTC. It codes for CSASPFPSGAPYEQYF.

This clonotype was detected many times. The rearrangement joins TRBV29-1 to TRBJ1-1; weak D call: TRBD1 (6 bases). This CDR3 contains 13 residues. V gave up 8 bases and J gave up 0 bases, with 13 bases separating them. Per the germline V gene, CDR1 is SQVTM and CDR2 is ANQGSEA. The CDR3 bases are TGCAGCTCCGTGGGGGGGCTGAACACTGAAGCTTTCTTT. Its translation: CSSVGGLNTEAFF.

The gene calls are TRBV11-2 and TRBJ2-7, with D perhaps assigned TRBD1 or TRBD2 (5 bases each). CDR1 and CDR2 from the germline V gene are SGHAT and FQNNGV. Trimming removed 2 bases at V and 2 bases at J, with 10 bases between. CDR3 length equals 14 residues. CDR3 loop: CASSLLGVPYEQYF. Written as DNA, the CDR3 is TGTGCCAGCAGCTTATTGGGGGTCCCCTACGAGCAGTACTTC.

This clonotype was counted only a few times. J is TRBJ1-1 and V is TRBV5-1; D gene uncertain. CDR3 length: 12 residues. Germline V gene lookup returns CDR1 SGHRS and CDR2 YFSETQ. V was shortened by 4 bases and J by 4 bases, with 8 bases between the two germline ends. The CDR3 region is CASSAYSTEAFF. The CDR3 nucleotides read TGCGCCAGCAGCGCATACAGCACTGAAGCTTTCTTT.

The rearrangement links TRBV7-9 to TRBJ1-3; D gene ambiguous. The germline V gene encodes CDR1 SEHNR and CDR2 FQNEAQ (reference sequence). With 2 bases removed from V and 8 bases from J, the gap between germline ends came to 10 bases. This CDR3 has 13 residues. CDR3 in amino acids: CASSLTFGDTIYF. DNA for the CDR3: TGTGCCAGCAGCTTAACCTTCGGAGACACCATATATTTT.

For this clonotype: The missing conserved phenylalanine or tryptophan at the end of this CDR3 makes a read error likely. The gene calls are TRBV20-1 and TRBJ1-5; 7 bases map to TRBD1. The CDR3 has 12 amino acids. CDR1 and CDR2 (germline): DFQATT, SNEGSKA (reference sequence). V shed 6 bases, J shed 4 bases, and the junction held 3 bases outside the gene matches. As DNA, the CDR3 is TGCAGTGCCACGACAGGGAATCAGCCCCAGCATTCT. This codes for CSATTGNQPQHS.

CDR3 in DNA: TGTGCCACCAGTGATGTAGGCGGGGAAAAAGGGCCCCAGCATTTT. Encoded protein: CATSDVGGEKGPQHF. The genes are TRBV24-1 and TRBJ1-5; D uncertain. Between the trimmed V and J ends, which lost 3 bases and 9 bases, there was a span of 17 bases. This CDR3 has 15 residues. Germline V gene data show CDR1 as KGHDR and CDR2 as SFDVKD.

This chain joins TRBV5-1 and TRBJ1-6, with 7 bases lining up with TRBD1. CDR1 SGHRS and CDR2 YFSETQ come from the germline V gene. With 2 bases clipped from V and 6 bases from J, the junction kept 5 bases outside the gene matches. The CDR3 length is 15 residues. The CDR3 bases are TGCGCCAGCAGCTTACAGGACAGGTCTAATTCACCCCTCCACTTT. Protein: CASSLQDRSNSPLHF.

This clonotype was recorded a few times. CDR3: CASRPTGFTEAFF. CDR3 in DNA: TGTGCCAGTAGGCCGACAGGGTTCACTGAAGCTTTCTTT. V gene TRBV19 combines with J gene TRBJ1-1, with TRBD1 identical over 7 bases. Trimming cost V 6 bases and J 4 bases; bases outside gene matches: 5. CDR1 is LNHDA, CDR2 SQIVND, per germline (reference sequence). The CDR3 sequence is 13 residues long.

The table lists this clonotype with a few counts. This chain's CDR3 is CSARTLADYEQYF. CDR3 nucleotides: TGCAGTGCTAGAACGCTAGCGGACTACGAGCAGTACTTC. The rearrangement links TRBV20-1 to TRBJ2-7; 7 bases agree with TRBD2. Losses at the gene ends were 2 bases for V and 3 bases for J; bases not matched to a gene: 4. From germline, CDR1 is DFQATT and CDR2 SNEGSKA (reference sequence). The CDR3 runs 13 residues.

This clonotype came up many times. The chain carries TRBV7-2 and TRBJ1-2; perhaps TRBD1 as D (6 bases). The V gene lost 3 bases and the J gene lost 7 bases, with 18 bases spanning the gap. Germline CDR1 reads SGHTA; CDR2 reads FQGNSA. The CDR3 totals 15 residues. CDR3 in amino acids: CASSFAEGGGSGYTF. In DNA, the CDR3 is TGTGCCAGCAGCTTTGCAGAAGGGGGAGGGAGTGGCTACACCTTC.

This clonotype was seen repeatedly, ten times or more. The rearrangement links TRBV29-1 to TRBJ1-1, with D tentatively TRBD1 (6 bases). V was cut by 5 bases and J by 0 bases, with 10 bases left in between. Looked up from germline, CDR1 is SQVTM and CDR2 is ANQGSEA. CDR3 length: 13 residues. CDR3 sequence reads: CSVTGNMNTEAFF. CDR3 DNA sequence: TGCAGCGTTACAGGGAACATGAACACTGAAGCTTTCTTT.

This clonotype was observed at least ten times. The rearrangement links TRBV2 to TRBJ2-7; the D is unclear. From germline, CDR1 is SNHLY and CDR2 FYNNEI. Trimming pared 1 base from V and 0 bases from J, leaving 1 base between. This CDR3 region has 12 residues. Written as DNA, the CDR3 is TGTGCCAGCAGTGAAGTCTCCTACGAGCAGTACTTC. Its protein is CASSEVSYEQYF.

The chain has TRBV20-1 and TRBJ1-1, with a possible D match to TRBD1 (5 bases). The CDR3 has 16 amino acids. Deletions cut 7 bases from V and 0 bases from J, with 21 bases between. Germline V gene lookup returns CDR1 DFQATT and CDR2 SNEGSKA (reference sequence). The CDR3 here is CSVKMAGLLMNTEAFF. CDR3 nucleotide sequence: TGCAGTGTCAAGATGGCAGGGCTCTTAATGAACACTGAAGCTTTCTTT.

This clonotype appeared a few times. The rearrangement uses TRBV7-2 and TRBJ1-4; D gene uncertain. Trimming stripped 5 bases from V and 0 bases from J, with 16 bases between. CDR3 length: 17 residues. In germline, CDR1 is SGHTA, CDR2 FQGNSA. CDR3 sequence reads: CASSLTGRTSTNEKLFF. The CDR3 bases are TGTGCCAGCAGCCTGACCGGAAGAACGTCAACTAATGAAAAACTGTTTTTT.

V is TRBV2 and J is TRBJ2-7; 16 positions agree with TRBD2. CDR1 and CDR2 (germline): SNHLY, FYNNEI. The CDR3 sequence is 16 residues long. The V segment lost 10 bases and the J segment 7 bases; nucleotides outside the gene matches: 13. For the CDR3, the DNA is TGTGCCACCTCGGTTGGGACTAGCGGGAGGGCCCTTGAGCAGTACTTC. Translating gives CATSVGTSGRALEQYF.

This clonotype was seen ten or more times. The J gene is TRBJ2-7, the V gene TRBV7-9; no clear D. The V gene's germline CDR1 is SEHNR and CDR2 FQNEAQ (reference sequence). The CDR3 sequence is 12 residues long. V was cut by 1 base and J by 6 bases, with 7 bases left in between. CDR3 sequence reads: CASSLGAVEQYF. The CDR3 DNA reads TGTGCCAGCAGCTTAGGGGCGGTCGAGCAGTACTTC.

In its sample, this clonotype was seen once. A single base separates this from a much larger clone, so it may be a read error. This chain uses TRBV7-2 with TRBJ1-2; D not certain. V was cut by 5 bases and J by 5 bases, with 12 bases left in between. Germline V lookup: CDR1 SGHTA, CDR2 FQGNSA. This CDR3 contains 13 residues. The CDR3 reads CASSLIGEYGYTF. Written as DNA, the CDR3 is TGTGCCAGCAGCCTAATCGGGGAGTATGGCTACACCTTC. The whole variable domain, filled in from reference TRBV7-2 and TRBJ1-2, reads GAGVSQSPSNKVTEKGKDVELRCDPISGHTALYWYRQSLGQGLEFLIYFQGNSAPDKSGLPSDRFSAERTGGSVSTLTIQRTQQEDSAVYLCASSLIGEYGYTFGSGTRLTVV.

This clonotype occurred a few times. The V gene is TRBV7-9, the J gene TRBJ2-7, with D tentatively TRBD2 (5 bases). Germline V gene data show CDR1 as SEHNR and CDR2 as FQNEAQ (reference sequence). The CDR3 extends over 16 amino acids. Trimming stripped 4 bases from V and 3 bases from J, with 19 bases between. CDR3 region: CASSSALRDEFYEQYF. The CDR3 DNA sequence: TGTGCCAGCAGCTCCGCCCTCCGGGATGAATTCTACGAGCAGTACTTC. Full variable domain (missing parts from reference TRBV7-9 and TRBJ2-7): DTGVSQNPRHKITKRGQNVTFRCDPISEHNRLYWYRQTLGQGPEFLTYFQNEAQLEKSRLLSDRFSAERPKGSFSTLEIQRTEQGDSAMYLCASSSALRDEFYEQYFGPGTRLTVT.

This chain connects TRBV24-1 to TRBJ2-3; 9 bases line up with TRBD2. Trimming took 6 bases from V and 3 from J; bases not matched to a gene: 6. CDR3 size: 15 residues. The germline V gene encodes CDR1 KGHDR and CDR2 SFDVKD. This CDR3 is CATSWREGPTDTQYF. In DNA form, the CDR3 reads TGTGCCACCAGTTGGCGGGAGGGCCCGACAGATACGCAGTATTTT.

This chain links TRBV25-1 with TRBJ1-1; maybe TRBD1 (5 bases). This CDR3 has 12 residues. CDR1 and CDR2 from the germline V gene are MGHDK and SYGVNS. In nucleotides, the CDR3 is TGTGCTAGTCCCGACAGGAACACTGAAGCTTTCTTT. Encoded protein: CASPDRNTEAFF.